The clone carrying this T cell receptor beta chain was seen a single time. What it binds is unknown. Germline CDR1 and CDR2: SGHAT and FQNNGV. V lost 3 bases, J lost 3 bases, and 11 bases lay in between. CDR3 length equals 15 residues. This specimen belongs to a study of T cell repertoires in cytomegalovirus infection. Study results and caveats: Adding up the frequency of public TCR beta families identified people who carried CMV plus the relevant HLA. The ex vivo response was dominated by HLA-C-restricted CMV-specific TCR beta clonotypes.

One entry per CDR3 protein results from TCRdb running MiXCR on the reads. The data hold about half a million distinct CDR3 sequences, with approximately 42% observed a single time. The TCR was taken from a human donor in good health (CMV status not recorded). Some clones in this sample may be carry-over from other donors' samples. Sequencing used cultured PBMCs, obtained from culture after CMV antigen stimulation. The chain links TRBV11-2 to TRBJ2-2; D unclear. CDR3 sequence reads: CASSFTGPYTGELFF. DNA for the CDR3: TGTGCCAGCAGCTTCACCGGGCCTTACACCGGGGAGCTGTTTTTT.